The clone carrying this T cell receptor beta chain appeared a few times. Its matching antigen is unknown. The sample belongs to a study of T cell responses to AZD1222 COVID-19 vaccine. Study context: Second-dose intervals of approximately 4 or approximately 12 weeks were pooled. Study-wide results and limits: As reported, nearly half of all spike-specific TCRs target variant regions that are unmutated.

Clones were read by immunoSEQ multiplex PCR, and TCRdb kept only the in-frame ones, dropping some. The sample records around 100,000 clones, roughly 90% being singletons. This receptor was obtained from an adult in good health. This specimen consisted of peripheral blood, obtained on day 0 of AZD1222 vaccination.

The CDR3 sequence is CASSFPTVYRGYTF. For the CDR3, the DNA is TGTGCCAGCAGCTTTCCGACAGTCTATCGGGGCTACACCTTC. The chain is built from TRBV7-9 and TRBJ1-2; TRBD1 might be the D (5 bases). From germline, CDR1 is SEHNR and CDR2 FQNEAQ (reference sequence). CDR3 length equals 14 residues. Between the trimmed V and J ends, which lost 3 bases and 8 bases, there was a span of 16 bases.